The 17 T cell receptor beta chains reported below all come from one sample, sequenced in a study of CD8+CD57+ T cells in acquired aplastic anemia. TCR beta VDJ combinations and CDR3 sequences were profiled from genomic DNA. TCRdb fed the reads into MiXCR, producing one record per CDR3 protein. The data show about 120,000 distinct CDR3 sequences, with about 50% seen just once and approximately 28% held by the top ten. The authors sequenced patients whose flow cytometry had shown CD8+CD57+ cell expansion. Sequencing input: sorted CD4+, CD8+, or CD8+CD57+ T cells (not recorded which) from PBMCs. The receptors come from a human donor with aplastic anemia.

The chain employs TRBV30 and TRBJ2-7; 7 nucleotides align to TRBD2. Germline V CDR1 and CDR2: GTSNPN, SVGIG (reference sequence). The CDR3 is made up of 13 amino acids. Unmatched junction bases numbered 7, after V lost 2 bases and J lost 6 bases. Here the CDR3 reads CAWSSGLGGEQYF. The CDR3 bases are TGTGCCTGGAGTTCCGGACTAGGTGGCGAGCAGTACTTC.

V and J are TRBV10-3 and TRBJ2-5; a weak D match, TRBD2 (6 bases). V lost 8 bases and J lost 4, with 8 bases in between. The CDR3 covers 11 residues. Germline V gene sequence: CDR1 ENHRY, CDR2 SYGVKD. As DNA, the CDR3 is TGTGCCATCGGGCGGGGAGAGACCCAGTACTTC. Translated, it gives CAIGRGETQYF.

This clonotype was observed a few times. The chain has TRBV10-3 and TRBJ2-5; D is unresolved. CDR1 and CDR2 (germline): ENHRY, SYGVKD. The V end was cut by 8 bases, the J end by 3 bases, with 13 bases between. This CDR3 comprises 13 residues. Here the CDR3 reads CAIGGQQKETQYF. For the CDR3, the DNA is TGTGCCATCGGTGGTCAGCAAAAAGAGACCCAGTACTTC.

On this clonotype: A junction end diverges from the germline sequence, so it may reflect a read error. The rearrangement joins TRBV10-3 to TRBJ2-7, with 10 nucleotides matching TRBD1. Germline V gene data show CDR1 as ENHRY and CDR2 as SYGVKD. The CDR3 sequence is 15 residues long. CDR3 amino acids: CASSYNGQGGYEQYF. CDR3 in DNA: TGTGCCAGCAGTTACAACGGACAGGGGGGCTACGAGCAGTACTTC.

The rearrangement joins TRBV2 to TRBJ2-7, with D unresolved. The CDR3 loop spans 12 amino acids. Trimming shortened V by 7 bases and J by 2 bases, and 9 bases separated the two germline ends. Germline loops: CDR1 SNHLY, CDR2 FYNNEI. CDR3 coding DNA: TGTGCCAGCAATGGGAACCCCTACGAGCAGTACTTC. Its translation is CASNGNPYEQYF.

The chain joins TRBV2 to TRBJ2-1; D possibly corresponds to TRBD2 (6 bases). Deletions cut 10 bases from V and 4 bases from J, with 17 bases between. CDR1 SNHLY and CDR2 FYNNEI come from the germline V gene. This CDR3 contains 14 residues. The DNA for the CDR3 is TGTGCCACCTACCCAGTGGGAGGATACAATGAGCAGTTCTTC. Translating it yields CATYPVGGYNEQFF.

In this sample, this clonotype turned up a few times. The V gene is TRBV27, the J gene TRBJ1-6, with D possibly being TRBD1 (5 bases). The V end was cut by 4 bases, the J end by 0 bases, with 10 bases between. The CDR3 covers 16 residues. The germline CDR1 and CDR2 sequences are MNHEY and SMNVEV (reference sequence). The CDR3 sequence is CASSYGGSSYNSPLHF. The CDR3 DNA sequence: TGTGCCAGCAGTTACGGGGGAAGCTCCTATAATTCACCCCTCCACTTT.

This clonotype was detected ten times or more. The chain employs TRBV13 and TRBJ2-1; TRBD1 or TRBD2 may be the D gene (5 bases each). Germline loops: CDR1 PRHDT, CDR2 FYEKMQ (reference sequence). The V end lost 5 bases, the J end lost 8 bases, and 19 bases lay between the germline ends. This CDR3 has 15 residues. The DNA for the CDR3 is TGTGCCAGCAGCCCCCAGGGACGGGTAGGCCATGAGCAGTTCTTC. This codes for CASSPQGRVGHEQFF.

This clonotype was seen at least ten times. The chain links TRBV9 to TRBJ1-1; 7 positions match TRBD1. Germline CDR1 SGDLS, CDR2 YYNGEE. Trimming took 4 bases from V and 11 from J; bases not matched to a gene: 17. This CDR3 is built from 15 residues. CDR3 coding DNA: TGTGCCAGCAGCAGCCGACAGGGAGGAGAGGCTTTCGCTTTCTTT. Translation gives CASSSRQGGEAFAFF.

J is TRBJ2-5 and V is TRBV2; the D gene is possibly TRBD1 (5 bases). Germline CDR1 SNHLY, CDR2 FYNNEI. Trimming cost V 8 bases and J 5 bases, with 15 bases left between them. The CDR3 is made up of 13 amino acids. The CDR3 region has the DNA TGTGCCAGCGGAGACAGCTGGATGGAGACCCAGTACTTC. This gives the protein CASGDSWMETQYF.

The rearrangement joins TRBV7-3 to TRBJ1-2, with TRBD1 matching 8 bases. Germline assignment: CDR1 SGHTA and CDR2 FQGTGA. Trimming cost V 3 bases and J 7 bases; bases outside gene matches: 4. The CDR3 has 13 residues. Here the CDR3 reads CASSFQGAGGYTF. DNA of the CDR3: TGTGCCAGCAGCTTTCAGGGGGCGGGTGGCTACACCTTC.

The chain recombines TRBV12-3 or TRBV12-4 with TRBJ1-1, with 10 bases lining up with TRBD1. The V gene end was trimmed by 6 bases and the J gene end by 14 bases; junction bases not matched to a gene: 15. This CDR3 has 14 residues. The CDR3 DNA is TGTGCCAGCAGCGCGACGGGACAGGGGCTAGTGGGCTTCTTT. This codes for CASSATGQGLVGFF.

The chain employs TRBV27 and TRBJ2-7, with 8 bases fitting TRBD2. Germline CDR1 is MNHEY and CDR2 is SMNVEV (reference sequence). The V segment lost 5 bases and the J segment 6 bases; nucleotides outside the gene matches: 9. This CDR3 has 14 residues. The CDR3 is CASSTSGGTGEQYF. The CDR3 DNA is TGTGCCAGCAGTACCTCGGGGGGGACGGGCGAGCAGTACTTC.

This clonotype was seen ten or more times. J is TRBJ2-1 and V is TRBV7-2; D is ambiguous. Germline CDR1 reads SGHTA; CDR2 reads FQGNSA. The length of the CDR3 is 13 residues. V was trimmed by 3 bases and J by 5 bases, leaving 8 bases between them. For the CDR3, the DNA is TGTGCCAGCAGCTTCTGGAACAACAATGAGCAGTTCTTC. Its protein is CASSFWNNNEQFF.

The chain carries TRBV5-6 and TRBJ1-6; a possible D gene is TRBD1 (5 bases). In germline, CDR1 is SGHDT, CDR2 YYEEEE. The V end was cut by 0 bases, the J end by 2 bases, with 12 bases between. The CDR3 spans 17 residues. This CDR3 reads CASSLVYRSAYNSPLHF. The CDR3 DNA reads TGTGCCAGCAGCTTGGTTTACAGGTCGGCCTATAATTCACCCCTCCACTTT.

Many counts were recorded for this clonotype. CDR3 amino acids: CASPPSGSGSDTQHF. CDR3 in DNA: TGTGCCAGTCCTCCTAGCGGGAGCGGCTCAGATACGCAGCATTTT. The chain is built from TRBV2 and TRBJ2-3; D call uncertain. The assigned J gene may be wrong: the sequence end matches TRBJ1-5 better. The length of the CDR3 is 15 residues. Germline lookup yields CDR1 SNHLY and CDR2 FYNNEI.

This clonotype was found many times. This chain joins TRBV10-3 and TRBJ2-1, with 10 nucleotides matching TRBD2. The germline CDR1 and CDR2 sequences are ENHRY and SYGVKD. V shed 6 bases and J 7 bases; nucleotides not matched to a gene: 6. The CDR3 is 14 amino acids. CDR3 DNA sequence: TGTGCCATCAGCTTAGCGGGAGGAAGGAATGAGCAGTTCTTC. It yields the protein CAISLAGGRNEQFF.